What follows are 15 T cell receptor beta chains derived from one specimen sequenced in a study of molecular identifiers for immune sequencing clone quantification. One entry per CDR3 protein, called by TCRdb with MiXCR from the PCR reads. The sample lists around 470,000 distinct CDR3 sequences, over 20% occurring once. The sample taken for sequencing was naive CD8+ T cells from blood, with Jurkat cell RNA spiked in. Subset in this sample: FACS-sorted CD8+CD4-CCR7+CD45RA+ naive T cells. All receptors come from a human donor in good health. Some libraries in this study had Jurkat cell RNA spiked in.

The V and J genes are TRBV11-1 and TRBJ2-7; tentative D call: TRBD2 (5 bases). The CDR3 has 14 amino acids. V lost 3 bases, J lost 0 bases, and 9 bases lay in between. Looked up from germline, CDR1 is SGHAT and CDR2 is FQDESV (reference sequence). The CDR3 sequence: CASSFLEGSYEQYF. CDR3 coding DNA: TGTGCCAGCAGCTTTTTAGAGGGCTCCTACGAGCAGTACTTC.

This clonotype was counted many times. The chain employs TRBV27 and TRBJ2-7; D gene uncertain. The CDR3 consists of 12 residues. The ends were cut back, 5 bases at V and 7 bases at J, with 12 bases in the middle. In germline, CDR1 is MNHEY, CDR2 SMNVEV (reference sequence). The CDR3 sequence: CASSATTREQYF. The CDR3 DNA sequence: TGTGCCAGCAGTGCGACGACGCGAGAGCAGTACTTC.

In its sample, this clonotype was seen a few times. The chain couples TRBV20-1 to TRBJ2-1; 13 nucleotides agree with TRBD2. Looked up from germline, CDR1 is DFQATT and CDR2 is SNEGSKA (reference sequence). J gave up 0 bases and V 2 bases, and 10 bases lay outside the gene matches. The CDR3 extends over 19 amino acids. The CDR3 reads CSARSGLAGVPSSYNEQFF. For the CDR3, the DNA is TGCAGTGCTAGATCTGGACTAGCGGGAGTCCCAAGCTCCTACAATGAGCAGTTCTTC.

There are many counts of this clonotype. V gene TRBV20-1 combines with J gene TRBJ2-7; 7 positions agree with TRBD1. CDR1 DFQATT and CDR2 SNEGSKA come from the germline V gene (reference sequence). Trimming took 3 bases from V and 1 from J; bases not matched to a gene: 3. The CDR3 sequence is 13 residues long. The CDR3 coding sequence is TGCAGTGCTAGCCGGGACAGATCCTACGAGCAGTACTTC. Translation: CSASRDRSYEQYF.

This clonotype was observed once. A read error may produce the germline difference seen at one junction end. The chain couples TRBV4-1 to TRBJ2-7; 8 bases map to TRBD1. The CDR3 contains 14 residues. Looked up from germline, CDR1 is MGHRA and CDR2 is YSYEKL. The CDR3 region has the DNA TGCGCCAGCAGCCTGGACAGGGAAGGCTACGAGCGGTACTTC. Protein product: CASSLDREGYERYF.

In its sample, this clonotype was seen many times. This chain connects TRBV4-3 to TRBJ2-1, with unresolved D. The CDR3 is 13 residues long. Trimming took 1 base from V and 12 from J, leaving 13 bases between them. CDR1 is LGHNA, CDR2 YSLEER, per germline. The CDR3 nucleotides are TGCGCCAGCAGCCAAGGAGCGCATGAAGGGCAGTTCTTC. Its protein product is CASSQGAHEGQFF.

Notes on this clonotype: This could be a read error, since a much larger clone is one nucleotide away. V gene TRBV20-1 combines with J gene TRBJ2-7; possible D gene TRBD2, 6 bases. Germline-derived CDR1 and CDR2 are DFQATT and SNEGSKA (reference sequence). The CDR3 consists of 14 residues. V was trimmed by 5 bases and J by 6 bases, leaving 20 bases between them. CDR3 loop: CSASIVGGGCEQYF. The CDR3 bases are TGCAGTGCTTCCATCGTGGGAGGAGGCTGCGAGCAGTACTTC.

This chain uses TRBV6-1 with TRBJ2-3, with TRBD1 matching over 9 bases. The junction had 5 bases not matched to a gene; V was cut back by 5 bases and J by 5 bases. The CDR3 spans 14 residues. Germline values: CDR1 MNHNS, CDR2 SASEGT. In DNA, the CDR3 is TGTGCCAGCAGTACGGGACAGGGTGAAGATACGCAGTATTTT. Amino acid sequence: CASSTGQGEDTQYF.

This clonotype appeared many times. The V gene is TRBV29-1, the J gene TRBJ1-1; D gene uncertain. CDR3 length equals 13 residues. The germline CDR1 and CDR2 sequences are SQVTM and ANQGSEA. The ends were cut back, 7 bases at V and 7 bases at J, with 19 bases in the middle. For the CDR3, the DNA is TGCAGCGGCCTAAGCGGCCGGCGGGATGAAGCTTTCTTT. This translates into CSGLSGRRDEAFF.

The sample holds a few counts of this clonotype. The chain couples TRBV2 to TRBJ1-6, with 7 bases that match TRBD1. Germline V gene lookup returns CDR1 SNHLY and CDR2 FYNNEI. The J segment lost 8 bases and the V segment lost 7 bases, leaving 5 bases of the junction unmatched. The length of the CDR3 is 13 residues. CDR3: CASIGTEYSPLHF. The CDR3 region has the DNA TGTGCCAGCATCGGGACAGAATATTCACCCCTCCACTTT.

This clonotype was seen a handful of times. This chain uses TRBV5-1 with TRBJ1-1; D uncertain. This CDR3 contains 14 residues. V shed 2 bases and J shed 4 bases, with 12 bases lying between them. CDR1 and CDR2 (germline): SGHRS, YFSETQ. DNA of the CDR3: TGCGCCAGCAGCTTCGTGCTGGGAGGCACTGAAGCTTTCTTT. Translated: CASSFVLGGTEAFF.

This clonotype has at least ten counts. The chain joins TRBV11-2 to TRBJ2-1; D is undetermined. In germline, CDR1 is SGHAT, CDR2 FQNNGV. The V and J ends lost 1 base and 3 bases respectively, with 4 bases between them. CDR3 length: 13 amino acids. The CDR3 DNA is TGTGCCAGCAGCTTAGCCAACTACAATGAGCAGTTCTTC. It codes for CASSLANYNEQFF.

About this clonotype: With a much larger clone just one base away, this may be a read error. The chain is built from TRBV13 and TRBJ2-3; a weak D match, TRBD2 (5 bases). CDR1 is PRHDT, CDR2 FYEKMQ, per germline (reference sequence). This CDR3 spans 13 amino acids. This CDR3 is CAGSPRGTDTQYF. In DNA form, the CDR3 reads TGTGCCGGCAGCCCGAGGGGCACAGATACGCAGTATTTT.

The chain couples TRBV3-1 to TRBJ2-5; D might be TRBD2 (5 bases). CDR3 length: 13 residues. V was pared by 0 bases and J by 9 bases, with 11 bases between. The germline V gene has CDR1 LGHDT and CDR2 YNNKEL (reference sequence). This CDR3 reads CASSQETPGAQYF. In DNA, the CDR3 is TGTGCCAGCAGCCAAGAAACCCCCGGGGCCCAGTACTTC.

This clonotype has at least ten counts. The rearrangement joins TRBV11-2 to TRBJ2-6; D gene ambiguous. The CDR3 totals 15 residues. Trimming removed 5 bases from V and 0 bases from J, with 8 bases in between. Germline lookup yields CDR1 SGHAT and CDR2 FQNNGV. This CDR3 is CASSPDPSGANVLTF. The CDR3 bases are TGTGCCAGCAGCCCTGACCCCTCTGGGGCCAACGTCCTGACTTTC.